Below, 19 T cell receptor beta chains from the same sample are listed, as sequenced in a study of T-cell memory formation after mild COVID-19. Via MiXCR, TCRdb re-called the 5' RACE reads, giving one row per CDR3 protein. The table has 380,000 or so distinct CDR3 sequences, roughly an eighth seen once. Sequenced input: PBMCs or a T cell subset sorted from them (not recorded which). Every receptor here comes from a man aged 18 to 29 who had mild COVID-19 (a few samples of this study predate the infection). Cell type and time point are not known.

This clonotype was seen only a few times. The chain joins TRBV5-6 to TRBJ2-5; D possibly corresponds to TRBD2 (7 bases). V dropped 6 bases and J dropped 7 bases, with 19 bases sitting between them. Germline V gene sequence: CDR1 SGHDT, CDR2 YYEEEE. This CDR3 region has 14 residues. CDR3 sequence (DNA): TGTGCCAGCACTATGGGGGGGGGCCGACGGACCCAGTACTTC. It codes for CASTMGGGRRTQYF.

This clonotype was counted a few times. The chain has TRBV7-2 and TRBJ2-4; a possible D gene is TRBD1 (5 bases). V was trimmed by 4 bases and J by 8 bases, leaving 18 bases between them. The CDR3 is 15 amino acids. The germline gives CDR1 SGHTA, CDR2 FQGNSA. Here the CDR3 reads CASSCQGHGYDIQYF. The CDR3 nucleotides are TGTGCCAGCAGCTGTCAGGGCCACGGCTACGACATTCAGTACTTC.

This sequence joins TRBV28 and TRBJ2-1, with a weak D call TRBD1 (6 bases). From germline, CDR1 is MDHEN and CDR2 SYDVKM. Deletions cut 11 bases from V and 4 bases from J, with 21 bases between. This CDR3 is built from 15 residues. The CDR3 sequence is CAGGTTGHGYNEQFF. The CDR3 DNA is TGTGCCGGGGGCACCACAGGCCATGGGTACAATGAGCAGTTCTTC.

Only a few counts were recorded for this clonotype. The rearrangement uses TRBV6-2 or TRBV6-3 and TRBJ2-1; TRBD2 agrees at 7 bases. J gave up 8 bases and V 6 bases, and 13 bases lay outside the gene matches. The CDR3 spans 15 residues. Per germline, CDR1 MNHEY and CDR2 SVGEGT. The CDR3 nucleotides are TGTGCCAGCAGCGATGGAGGACTAGAGGGGTATGAGCAGTTCTTC. It is translated as CASSDGGLEGYEQFF.

This clonotype was observed a few times. V and J are TRBV12-3 or TRBV12-4 and TRBJ2-2, with 12 bases fitting TRBD2. V lost 7 bases and J lost 5; bases outside the gene matches: 11. This CDR3 comprises 17 residues. This CDR3 is CASIPTTSGGGTGELFF. CDR3 DNA sequence: TGTGCCAGCATCCCGACGACTAGCGGGGGAGGGACCGGGGAGCTGTTTTTT.

This clonotype was recorded at least ten times. The rearrangement uses TRBV6-2 or TRBV6-3 and TRBJ2-1; 7 bases are shared with TRBD2. V shed 2 bases and J 5 bases; nucleotides not matched to a gene: 3. Germline assignment: CDR1 MNHEY and CDR2 SVGEGT. CDR3 length equals 14 residues. The CDR3 region has the DNA TGTGCCAGCAGTTACCTAGCGGCCGACAATGAGCAGTTCTTC. This translates into CASSYLAADNEQFF.

The J gene is TRBJ1-6, the V gene TRBV20-1, with no clear D. Looked up from germline, CDR1 is DFQATT and CDR2 is SNEGSKA (reference sequence). CDR3 length: 14 residues. V gave up 3 bases and J gave up 8 bases, with 14 bases separating them. This CDR3 is CSARPPRGYSPLHF. The CDR3 bases are TGCAGTGCTAGGCCCCCTCGGGGTTATTCACCCCTCCACTTT.

V usage is TRBV6-1 and J usage is TRBJ1-1; TRBD1 might be the D (6 bases). V was trimmed by 2 bases and J by 11 bases, leaving 21 bases between them. The CDR3 totals 15 residues. Per germline, CDR1 MNHNS and CDR2 SASEGT. For the CDR3, the DNA is TGTGCCAGCAGTGAAAATTACTTACAGGGCCGGAGGGCTTTCTTT. Protein product: CASSENYLQGRRAFF.

The chain carries TRBV4-2 and TRBJ1-2; no clear D. The CDR3 length is 14 residues. From germline, CDR1 is LGHNA and CDR2 YNFKEQ. Trimming cost V 3 bases and J 6 bases, with 14 bases left between them. CDR3 coding DNA: TGTGCCAGCAGCCACGGCCGCCTCGGGGATGGCTACACCTTC. As protein: CASSHGRLGDGYTF.

At least ten counts were recorded for this clonotype. This sequence joins TRBV6-5 and TRBJ2-5, with 8 nucleotides matching TRBD2. Germline lookup yields CDR1 MNHEY and CDR2 SVGAGI. The V segment lost 6 bases and the J segment 1 base; nucleotides outside the gene matches: 7. The CDR3 has 15 residues. The CDR3 region has the DNA TGTGCCAGCAGACCCGCCGGACTAGCCCAAGAGACCCAGTACTTC. Protein product: CASRPAGLAQETQYF.

This clonotype occurred a few times. The chain uses TRBV6-2 or TRBV6-3 and TRBJ2-1; the D gene is possibly TRBD2 (7 bases). The CDR3 runs to 16 residues. CDR1 is MNHEY and CDR2 is SVGEGT in the germline V gene. V lost 5 bases and J 3 bases, leaving 17 bases between the germline ends. CDR3 loop: CASSDAGASNYNEQFF. The CDR3 region has the DNA TGTGCCAGCAGTGACGCGGGGGCCTCGAACTACAATGAGCAGTTCTTC.

This clonotype was found many times. The chain joins TRBV11-2 to TRBJ2-5; 12 nucleotides align to TRBD1. V gave up 0 bases and J gave up 4 bases; unmatched junction bases: 6. Germline V gives CDR1 SGHAT, CDR2 FQNNGV. The CDR3 consists of 17 residues. CDR3 in amino acids: CASSLDRDRGRAETQYF. CDR3 bases: TGTGCCAGCAGCTTAGATCGGGACAGGGGGCGCGCAGAGACCCAGTACTTC.

The chain employs TRBV18 and TRBJ2-5; no reliable D call. The CDR3 covers 12 residues. Germline CDR1 is KGHSH and CDR2 is LQKENI. V lost 3 bases and J 5 bases, leaving 7 bases between the germline ends. The CDR3 DNA is TGTGCCAGCTCACCGTCCTCGGAGACCCAGTACTTC. Translation gives CASSPSSETQYF.

In its sample, this clonotype was seen a few times. A read error is likely, as this CDR3 ends without the conserved phenylalanine or tryptophan. The DNA is left out, because the CDR3 cannot be placed on it with certainty; the CDR3 is given as TCRdb lists it. The V gene is TRBV20-1, the J gene TRBJ2-5; the table assigns TRBD2, which was not confirmed against the DNA. The CDR3 extends over 14 residues, inclusive of both ends. CDR1 and CDR2 (germline): DFQATT, SNEGSKA (reference sequence). CDR3: CSASIGASGGHYLI.

CDR3 residues: CASSLDPPSSGADTQYF. The CDR3 coding sequence is TGTGCCAGCAGCTTAGATCCGCCATCCTCGGGGGCAGATACGCAGTATTTT. The J gene is TRBJ2-3, the V gene TRBV11-2; D perhaps matches TRBD2 (6 bases). The CDR3 is 17 amino acids. From germline, CDR1 is SGHAT and CDR2 FQNNGV. Trimming removed 0 bases from V and 4 bases from J, with 17 bases in between. Using reference TRBV11-2 and TRBJ2-3 for the parts outside the CDR3, the full variable domain is EAGVAQSPRYKIIEKRQSVAFWCNPISGHATLYWYQQILGQGPKLLIQFQNNGVVDDSQLPKDRFSAERLKGVDSTLKIQPAKLEDSAVYLCASSLDPPSSGADTQYFGPGTRLTVL.

In its sample, this clonotype was seen a few times. The rearrangement joins TRBV7-9 to TRBJ2-5; D ambiguous. The germline V gene encodes CDR1 SEHNR and CDR2 FQNEAQ (reference sequence). Trimming removed 5 bases at V and 5 bases at J, with 18 bases between. The CDR3 is 15 residues long. CDR3 region: CASSPPAYTAETQYF. The DNA for the CDR3 is TGTGCCAGCAGCCCCCCCGCCTATACGGCGGAGACCCAGTACTTC. The variable domain in full, completed from reference TRBV7-9 and TRBJ2-5, reads DTGVSQNPRHKITKRGQNVTFRCDPISEHNRLYWYRQTLGQGPEFLTYFQNEAQLEKSRLLSDRFSAERPKGSFSTLEIQRTEQGDSAMYLCASSPPAYTAETQYFGPGTRLLVL.

There are many counts of this clonotype. V usage is TRBV4-3 and J usage is TRBJ2-3; D unclear. The CDR3 contains 13 residues. CDR1 and CDR2 (germline): LGHNA, YSLEER. Trimming removed 0 bases at V and 2 bases at J, with 3 bases between. The CDR3 sequence: CASSQEATDTQYF. For the CDR3, the DNA is TGCGCCAGCAGCCAAGAGGCCACAGATACGCAGTATTTT.

At least ten counts were recorded for this clonotype. The chain employs TRBV11-2 and TRBJ2-1; 8 nucleotides agree with TRBD2. Losses at the gene ends were 4 bases for V and 1 base for J; bases not matched to a gene: 9. The germline V gene has CDR1 SGHAT and CDR2 FQNNGV. The CDR3 sequence is 17 residues long. CDR3 residues: CASSSGPGLGSYNEQFF. The CDR3 DNA follows: TGTGCCAGCAGCTCCGGCCCGGGACTAGGGTCCTACAATGAGCAGTTCTTC.

This clonotype appeared a few times. The chain combines TRBV27 with TRBJ1-6; 11 positions match TRBD1. The germline V gene encodes CDR1 MNHEY and CDR2 SMNVEV (reference sequence). The ends lost 2 bases at V and 10 bases at J; junction bases unmatched: 10. This CDR3 contains 17 residues. The CDR3 protein is CASSLIRTGGLRSPLHF. CDR3 coding DNA: TGTGCCAGCAGTTTAATTAGGACAGGGGGCCTACGGTCACCCCTCCACTTT.